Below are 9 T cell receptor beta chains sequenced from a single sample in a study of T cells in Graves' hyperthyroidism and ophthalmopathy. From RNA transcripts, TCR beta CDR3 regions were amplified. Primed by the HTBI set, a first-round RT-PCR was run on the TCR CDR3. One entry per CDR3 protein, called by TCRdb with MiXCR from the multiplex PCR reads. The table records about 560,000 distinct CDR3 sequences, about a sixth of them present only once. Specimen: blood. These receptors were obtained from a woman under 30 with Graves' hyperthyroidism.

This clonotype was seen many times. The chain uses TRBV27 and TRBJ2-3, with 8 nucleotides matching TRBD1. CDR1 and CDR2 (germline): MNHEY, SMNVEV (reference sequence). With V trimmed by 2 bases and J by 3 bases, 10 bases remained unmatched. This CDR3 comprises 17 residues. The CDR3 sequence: CASSLKAYGTGTDTQYF. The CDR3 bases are TGTGCCAGCAGTTTAAAGGCCTACGGGACAGGAACAGATACGCAGTATTTT.

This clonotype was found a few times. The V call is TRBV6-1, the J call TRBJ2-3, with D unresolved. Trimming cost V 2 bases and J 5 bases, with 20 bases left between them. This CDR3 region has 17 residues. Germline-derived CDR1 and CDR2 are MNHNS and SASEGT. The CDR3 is CASSERPGPIIIDTQYF. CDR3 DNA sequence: TGTGCCAGCAGTGAAAGGCCCGGGCCGATAATTATAGATACGCAGTATTTT.

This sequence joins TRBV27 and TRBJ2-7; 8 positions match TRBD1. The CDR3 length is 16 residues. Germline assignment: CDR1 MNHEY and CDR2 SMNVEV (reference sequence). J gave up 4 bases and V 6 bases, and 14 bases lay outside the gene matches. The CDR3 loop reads CASRGWQGAGDYEQYF. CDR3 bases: TGTGCCAGCAGAGGGTGGCAGGGGGCAGGGGATTACGAGCAGTACTTC.

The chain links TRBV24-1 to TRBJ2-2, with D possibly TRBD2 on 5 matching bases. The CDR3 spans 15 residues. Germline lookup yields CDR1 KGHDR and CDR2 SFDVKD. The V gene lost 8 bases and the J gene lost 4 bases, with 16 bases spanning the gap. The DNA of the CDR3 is TGTGCCACCATAACCCGGATAGCGTCCACCGGGGAGCTGTTTTTT. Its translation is CATITRIASTGELFF.

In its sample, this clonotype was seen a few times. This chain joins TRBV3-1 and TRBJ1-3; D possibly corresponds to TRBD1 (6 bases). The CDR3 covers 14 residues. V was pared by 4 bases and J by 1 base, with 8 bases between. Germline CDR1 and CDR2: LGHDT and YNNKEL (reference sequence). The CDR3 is CASSRGQSGNTIYF. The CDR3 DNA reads TGTGCCAGCAGCCGGGGGCAGTCTGGAAACACCATATATTTT.

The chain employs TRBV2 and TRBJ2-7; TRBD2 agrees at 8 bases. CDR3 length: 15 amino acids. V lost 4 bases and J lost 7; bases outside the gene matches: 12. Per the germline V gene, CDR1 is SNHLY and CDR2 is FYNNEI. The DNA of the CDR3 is TGTGCCAGCAGTGGGATCGGGGGGGCAAAGGAAGAGCAGTACTTC. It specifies CASSGIGGAKEEQYF. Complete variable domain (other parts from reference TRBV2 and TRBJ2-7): EPEVTQTPSHQVTQMGQEVILRCVPISNHLYFYWYRQILGQKVEFLVSFYNNEISEKSEIFDDQFSVERPDGSNFTLKIRSTKLEDSAMYFCASSGIGGAKEEQYFGPGTRLTVT.

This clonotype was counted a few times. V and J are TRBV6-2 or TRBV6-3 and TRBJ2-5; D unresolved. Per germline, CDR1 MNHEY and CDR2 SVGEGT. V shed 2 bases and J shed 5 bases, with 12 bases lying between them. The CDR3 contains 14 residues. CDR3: CASSYPGSQETQYF. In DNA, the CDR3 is TGTGCCAGCAGTTACCCCGGGTCCCAGGAGACCCAGTACTTC.

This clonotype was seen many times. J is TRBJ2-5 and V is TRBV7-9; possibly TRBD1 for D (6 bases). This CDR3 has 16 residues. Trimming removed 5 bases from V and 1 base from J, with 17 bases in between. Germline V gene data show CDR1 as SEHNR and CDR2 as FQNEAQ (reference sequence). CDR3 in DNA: TGTGCCAGCAGCCTAAGCCTGGACAGCTTCCAAGAGACCCAGTACTTC. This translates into CASSLSLDSFQETQYF.

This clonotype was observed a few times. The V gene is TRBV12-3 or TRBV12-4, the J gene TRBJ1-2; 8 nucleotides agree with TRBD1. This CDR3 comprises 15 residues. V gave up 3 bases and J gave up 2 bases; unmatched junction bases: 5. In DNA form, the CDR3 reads TGTGCCAGCAGTTTTGTAAGACAGGGGAACTATGGCTACACCTTC. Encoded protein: CASSFVRQGNYGYTF.